This T cell receptor beta chain was captured in a study of T cell responses to AZD1222 COVID-19 vaccine. Looking at the study overall: Both about-4-week and about-12-week second-dose recipients were combined. Findings of the study overall: Repertoire samples came only from after the peak T cell response. Donors were largely white British and mainly female; clonal diversity was possibly underestimated. Among AZD1222 vaccinees, only six or seven were seropositive at baseline.

The V and J ends lost 6 bases and 5 bases respectively, with 11 bases between them. The CDR3 is 13 residues long. Germline loops: CDR1 MNHEY, CDR2 SVGAGI. As for this clone: Its antigen is still unknown.

The protocol was immunoSEQ multiplex PCR, while the TCRdb copy is restricted to in-frame clones and leaves out a portion. Of fewer than 100,000 clones in the sample, approximately 92% were seen once. This chain links TRBV6-5 with TRBJ1-5, with unresolved D. The sample in question was peripheral blood, obtained on day 0 of AZD1222 vaccination. The sequence was collected from an adult in good health. The chain's CDR3 is CASRVSLDQPQHF. In nucleotides, the CDR3 is TGTGCCAGCAGGGTCTCCCTAGATCAGCCCCAGCATTTT.